These T cell receptor beta chains were read from a single sample in a study of T-cell memory formation after mild COVID-19. Via MiXCR, TCRdb re-called the 5' RACE reads, giving one row per CDR3 protein. Here the sample spans hundreds of thousands of distinct CDR3 sequences, 15% being singletons. What was sequenced was PBMCs or a T cell subset sorted from them (not recorded which). The receptors derive from an adult woman who had mild COVID-19 (a few samples of this study predate the infection). Cell type and time point are not known. The conserved cysteine and the conserved F or W are not part of the CDR3 here. The order of the fields is J gene, D gene, V gene, CDR3 protein. The D gene is left open where the match is weak.

j_call: TRBJ1-5; d_call: TRBD1; v_call: TRBV24-1; cdr3_aa: ATSGAGGNQPQH
j_call: TRBJ2-2; d_call: -; v_call: TRBV24-1; cdr3_aa: ATSNTRWNTGELF
j_call: TRBJ1-1; d_call: -; v_call: TRBV6-1; cdr3_aa: ASRGTEAF
j_call: TRBJ2-7; d_call: TRBD1; v_call: TRBV12-3/TRBV12-4; cdr3_aa: ASRQETGALGGEQY
j_call: TRBJ2-7; d_call: -; v_call: TRBV12-3/TRBV12-4; cdr3_aa: ASSFSGAEQY
j_call: TRBJ2-7; d_call: TRBD1; v_call: TRBV7-2; cdr3_aa: ASSLTGTGPSSYEQY
j_call: TRBJ2-1; d_call: -; v_call: TRBV13; cdr3_aa: ASSLVGRSYNEQF
j_call: TRBJ2-1; d_call: -; v_call: TRBV6-6; cdr3_aa: ASSYGQGASGRAYNEQF
j_call: TRBJ2-3; d_call: TRBD2; v_call: TRBV5-1; cdr3_aa: ASSYVAGLTDTQY
j_call: TRBJ2-2; d_call: -; v_call: TRBV9; cdr3_aa: ASSVARLLWTHTGELF
j_call: TRBJ1-1; d_call: -; v_call: TRBV12-3/TRBV12-4; cdr3_aa: ASSLGRVTEAF
j_call: TRBJ2-5; d_call: TRBD1; v_call: TRBV24-1; cdr3_aa: ATSSGTGGRETQY